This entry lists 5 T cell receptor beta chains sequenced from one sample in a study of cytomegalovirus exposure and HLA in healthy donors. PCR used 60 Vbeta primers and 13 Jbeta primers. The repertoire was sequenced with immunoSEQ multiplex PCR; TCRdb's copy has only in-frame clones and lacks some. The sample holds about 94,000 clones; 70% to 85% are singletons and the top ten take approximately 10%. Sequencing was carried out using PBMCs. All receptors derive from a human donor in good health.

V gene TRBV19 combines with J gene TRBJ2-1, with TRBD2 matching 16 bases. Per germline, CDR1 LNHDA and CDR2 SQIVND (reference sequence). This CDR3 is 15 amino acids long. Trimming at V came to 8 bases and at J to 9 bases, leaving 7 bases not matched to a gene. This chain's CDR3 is CASLSGTSGRGEQFF. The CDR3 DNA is TGTGCCAGTCTCTCGGGGACTAGCGGGAGGGGTGAGCAGTTCTTC.

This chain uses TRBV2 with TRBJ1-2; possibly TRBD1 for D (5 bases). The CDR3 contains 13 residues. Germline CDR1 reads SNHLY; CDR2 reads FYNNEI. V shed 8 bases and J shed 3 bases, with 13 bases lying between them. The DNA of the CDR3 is TGTGCCAGCGCACCCCCGGGGGACTATGGCTACACCTTC. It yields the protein CASAPPGDYGYTF.

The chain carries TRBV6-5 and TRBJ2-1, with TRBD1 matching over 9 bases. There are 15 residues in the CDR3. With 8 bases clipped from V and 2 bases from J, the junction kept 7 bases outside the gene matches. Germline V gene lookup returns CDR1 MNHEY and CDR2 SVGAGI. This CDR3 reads CASESRQGAYNEQFF. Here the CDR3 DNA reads TGTGCCAGCGAATCGAGACAGGGGGCCTACAATGAGCAGTTCTTC.

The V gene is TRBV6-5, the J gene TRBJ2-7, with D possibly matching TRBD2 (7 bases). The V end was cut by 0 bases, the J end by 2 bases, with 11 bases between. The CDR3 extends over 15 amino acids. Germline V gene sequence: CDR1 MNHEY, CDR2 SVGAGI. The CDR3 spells CASSYSRGGPYEQYF. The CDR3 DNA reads TGTGCCAGCAGTTACTCAAGGGGGGGCCCCTACGAGCAGTACTTC.

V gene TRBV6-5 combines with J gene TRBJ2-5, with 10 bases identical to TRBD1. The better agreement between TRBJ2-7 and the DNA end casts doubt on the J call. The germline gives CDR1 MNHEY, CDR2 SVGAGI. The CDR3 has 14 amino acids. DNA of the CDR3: TGTGCCAGCAGTTCCGGGACAGGGGTTTACGAGCAGTACTTC. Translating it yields CASSSGTGVYEQYF.